Each of the 31 T cell receptor beta chains below was sequenced from the same sample in a study of blood T cells in healthy people across ages. Together with a sample-barcoded 5' primer, a J-beta primer mix was included in a second PCR lasting about 7 to 11 cycles. TCRdb reprocessed the 5' RACE reads via MiXCR and lists one record per CDR3 protein. The repertoire has 1.5 million or so distinct CDR3 sequences, approximately 38% of them found once; the top ten carry approximately 7.9%. Sequencing used blood. These receptors were collected from a woman between 18 and 29 years old in good health.

In the case of this clonotype: The junction departs from the called germline gene at one end, perhaps through a read error. This chain connects TRBV12-3 or TRBV12-4 to TRBJ2-5; D remains unclear. This CDR3 has 13 amino acids. In DNA form, the CDR3 reads TGTACCAGCAGTTTAGTCGAAAGGGAGACCCAGTACTTC. Translated: CTSSLVERETQYF.

V and J are TRBV29-1 and TRBJ1-2; tentative D call: TRBD1 (5 bases). Germline assignment: CDR1 SQVTM and CDR2 ANQGSEA. The CDR3 totals 12 residues. The V end lost 4 bases, the J end lost 3 bases, and 9 bases lay between the germline ends. CDR3 residues: CSVGRGDYGYTF. CDR3 nucleotides: TGCAGCGTTGGTAGAGGGGACTATGGCTACACCTTC. Together with reference TRBV29-1 and TRBJ1-2, the CDR3 gives the full variable domain: SAVISQKPSRDICQRGTSLTIQCQVDSQVTMMFWYRQQPGQSLTLIATANQGSEATYESGFVIDKFPISRPNLTFSTLTVSNMSPEDSSIYLCSVGRGDYGYTFGSGTRLTVV.

V usage is TRBV5-6 and J usage is TRBJ2-2, with a tentative D call TRBD2 (6 bases). This CDR3 region has 16 residues. The germline V and J ends were trimmed by 0 bases and 7 bases, with 16 bases remaining between them. CDR1 and CDR2 from the germline V gene are SGHDT and YYEEEE. The CDR3 sequence is CASSLGLREINGELFF. In DNA, the CDR3 is TGTGCCAGCAGCTTGGGACTGCGGGAAATCAACGGGGAGCTGTTTTTT.

The chain is built from TRBV2 and TRBJ1-1; possibly TRBD1 for D (6 bases). CDR1 SNHLY and CDR2 FYNNEI come from the germline V gene. This CDR3 spans 13 amino acids. V lost 6 bases, J lost 4 bases, and 12 bases lay in between. This chain's CDR3 is CASRPTGPTEAFF. As DNA, the CDR3 is TGTGCCAGCAGGCCCACAGGGCCCACTGAAGCTTTCTTT.

This clonotype was observed a handful of times. This chain uses TRBV20-1 with TRBJ2-7, with a possible D match to TRBD1 (5 bases). Germline assignment: CDR1 DFQATT and CDR2 SNEGSKA (reference sequence). There are 13 residues in the CDR3. V was pared by 3 bases and J by 0 bases, with 9 bases between. CDR3 sequence: CSARRRGSYEQYF. As DNA, the CDR3 is TGCAGTGCTAGGAGAAGGGGCTCCTACGAGCAGTACTTC.

This clonotype was detected only a few times. The V call is TRBV24-1, the J call TRBJ2-2, with D perhaps given as TRBD1 or TRBD2 (5 bases each). CDR1 is KGHDR and CDR2 is SFDVKD in the germline V gene. V gave up 8 bases and J gave up 4 bases, with 10 bases separating them. The CDR3 has 13 amino acids. This CDR3 reads CATMPGPTGELFF. CDR3 DNA sequence: TGTGCCACCATGCCGGGGCCCACCGGGGAGCTGTTTTTT.

This clonotype was observed a few times. J is TRBJ2-5 and V is TRBV25-1; 14 bases agree with TRBD2. Germline lookup yields CDR1 MGHDK and CDR2 SYGVNS. This CDR3 has 17 residues. The V gene end was trimmed by 3 bases and the J gene end by 13 bases; junction bases not matched to a gene: 16. CDR3 in DNA: TGTGCCAGCAGTGACTCGGGACTAGCGGGAGATATTTCGCTTGGGTACTTC. This translates into CASSDSGLAGDISLGYF.

This clonotype has just a few counts. The chain recombines TRBV7-2 with TRBJ2-1; 13 nucleotides line up with TRBD2. V lost 5 bases, J lost 8 bases, and 3 bases stayed unmatched. The CDR3 loop spans 14 amino acids. Germline V gene lookup returns CDR1 SGHTA and CDR2 FQGNSA. CDR3 residues: CASSPLAGGYEQFF. The DNA for the CDR3 is TGTGCCAGCAGCCCACTAGCGGGGGGGTATGAGCAGTTCTTC.

The gene calls are TRBV2 and TRBJ2-5; 10 positions match TRBD1. Germline assignment: CDR1 SNHLY and CDR2 FYNNEI. V lost 7 bases and J lost 11; bases outside the gene matches: 13. CDR3 length: 14 amino acids. The DNA of the CDR3 is TGTGCCAGCACGAAGGACAGGGGGGGTCGGGAGCAGTACTTC. It translates to CASTKDRGGREQYF.

In this sample, this clonotype turned up many times. This chain joins TRBV12-3 or TRBV12-4 and TRBJ2-3; TRBD2 aligns across 7 bases. V shed 7 bases, J shed 4 bases, and the junction held 8 bases outside the gene matches. The CDR3 consists of 14 residues. The chain's CDR3 is CASTRLAVADTQYF. The CDR3 bases are TGTGCCAGCACCCGACTAGCTGTAGCAGATACGCAGTATTTT.

This chain uses TRBV3-1 with TRBJ1-2; TRBD1 aligns across 8 bases. With 1 base clipped from V and 8 bases from J, the junction kept 6 bases outside the gene matches. The length of the CDR3 is 14 residues. Per germline, CDR1 LGHDT and CDR2 YNNKEL (reference sequence). CDR3 loop: CASSQGTGTCGYTF. CDR3 in DNA: TGTGCCAGCAGCCAAGGGACAGGGACTTGCGGCTACACCTTC.

The chain joins TRBV6-9 to TRBJ1-3, with a weak D call TRBD1 (5 bases). The V and J ends lost 4 bases and 0 bases respectively, with 10 bases between them. The length of the CDR3 is 15 residues. Germline values: CDR1 MNHGY, CDR2 SVAAGI. CDR3 nucleotide sequence: TGTGCCAGCAGTTCCCACAGGAGCTCTGGAAACACCATATATTTT. Protein product: CASSSHRSSGNTIYF.

This clonotype occurred many times. This sequence joins TRBV20-1 and TRBJ2-4; the match to TRBD1 covers 8 bases. Unmatched junction bases numbered 8, after V lost 0 bases and J lost 7 bases. The CDR3 consists of 15 residues. Germline lookup yields CDR1 DFQATT and CDR2 SNEGSKA (reference sequence). The DNA of the CDR3 is TGCAGTGCTAGAGAGGCGACAGGGGTGAAGAACATTCAGTACTTC. Amino acids: CSAREATGVKNIQYF.

The rearrangement links TRBV18 to TRBJ1-5, with a tentative D call TRBD1 (5 bases). Trimming took 1 base from V and 2 from J, leaving 15 bases between them. Per germline, CDR1 KGHSH and CDR2 LQKENI. This CDR3 is 17 amino acids long. This chain's CDR3 is CASSPRQGQNGNQPQHF. The CDR3 DNA follows: TGTGCCAGCTCACCACGCCAGGGTCAGAATGGCAATCAGCCCCAGCATTTT. Full variable domain (rest looked up from reference TRBV18 and TRBJ1-5): NAGVMQNPRHLVRRRGQEARLRCSPMKGHSHVYWYRQLPEEGLKFMVYLQKENIIDESGMPKERFSAEFPKEGPSILRIQQVVRGDSAAYFCASSPRQGQNGNQPQHFGDGTRLSIL.

V is TRBV20-1 and J is TRBJ2-7; 10 bases are a match to TRBD1. CDR3 size: 14 residues. V lost 2 bases and J lost 3; bases outside the gene matches: 4. Germline V lookup: CDR1 DFQATT, CDR2 SNEGSKA (reference sequence). CDR3 DNA: TGCAGTGCTAGACCCCGGGACAGGGGCTACGAGCAGTACTTC. Protein sequence: CSARPRDRGYEQYF.

The chain links TRBV20-1 to TRBJ2-3; 9 positions agree with TRBD2. Germline V CDR1 and CDR2: DFQATT, SNEGSKA (reference sequence). With 3 bases clipped from V and 4 bases from J, the junction kept 5 bases outside the gene matches. The CDR3 consists of 14 residues. CDR3 protein: CSASLAGSPDTQYF. The CDR3 nucleotides read TGCAGTGCTAGCCTAGCGGGATCGCCAGATACGCAGTATTTT.

J is TRBJ1-1 and V is TRBV20-1, with D maybe TRBD1 (5 bases). CDR3 size: 15 residues. V lost 0 bases to trimming and J lost 6 bases, with 17 bases between them. Germline assignment: CDR1 DFQATT and CDR2 SNEGSKA (reference sequence). The CDR3 bases are TGCAGTGCTAGAGATATTAGGGGACCGGGGGCTGAAGCTTTCTTT. Its protein product is CSARDIRGPGAEAFF.

A single count supports this clonotype. The chain has TRBV3-1 and TRBJ1-3, with TRBD1 as a possible D gene (6 bases). Trimming took 4 bases from V and 0 from J, leaving 13 bases between them. CDR3 size: 16 residues. Germline values: CDR1 LGHDT, CDR2 YNNKEL (reference sequence). The CDR3 loop is CASSREDRISGNTIYF. The DNA for the CDR3 is TGTGCCAGCAGCCGAGAGGACAGAATCTCTGGAAACACCATATATTTT. Complete variable domain (other parts from reference TRBV3-1 and TRBJ1-3): DTAVSQTPKYLVTQMGNDKSIKCEQNLGHDTMYWYKQDSKKFLKIMFSYNNKELIINETVPNRFSPKSPDKAHLNLHINSLELGDSAVYFCASSREDRISGNTIYFGEGSWLTVV.

This clonotype was recorded at least ten times. The J gene is TRBJ2-4, the V gene TRBV4-1, with 9 bases matching TRBD2. CDR1 is MGHRA and CDR2 is YSYEKL in the germline V gene. V was pared by 6 bases and J by 2 bases, with 5 bases of the junction left unmatched. The CDR3 runs 15 residues. CDR3 protein: CASRVASGTKNIQYF. The CDR3 region has the DNA TGCGCCAGCAGGGTCGCTAGCGGGACCAAAAACATTCAGTACTTC.

This clonotype was seen only a few times. The genes are TRBV14 and TRBJ2-1; D is unclear. The CDR3 has 16 residues. Looked up from germline, CDR1 is SGHDN and CDR2 is FVKESK. V lost 3 bases to trimming and J lost 4 bases, with 16 bases between them. Here the CDR3 reads CASSQNSFADYNEQFF. DNA of the CDR3: TGTGCCAGCAGCCAGAACAGTTTTGCGGATTACAATGAGCAGTTCTTC.

The chain joins TRBV6-5 to TRBJ1-2; a possible D gene is TRBD1 (5 bases). The CDR3 spans 14 residues. CDR1 and CDR2 (germline): MNHEY, SVGAGI. Trimming shortened V by 2 bases and J by 0 bases, and 7 bases separated the two germline ends. CDR3 loop: CASSYVGPNYGYTF. DNA of the CDR3: TGTGCCAGCAGTTACGTGGGGCCTAACTATGGCTACACCTTC.

This clonotype was detected once. The chain is built from TRBV7-8 and TRBJ2-7; D is perhaps TRBD1 or TRBD2 (5 bases each). This CDR3 is built from 13 residues. Trimming stripped 5 bases from V and 9 bases from J, with 17 bases between. Germline V lookup: CDR1 SGHVS, CDR2 FQNEAQ. CDR3 sequence: CASSPTGTDRQYF. DNA of the CDR3: TGTGCCAGCAGCCCGACCGGGACGGATCGGCAGTACTTC.

Concerning this clonotype: Relative to the germline gene, one junction end is altered; a read error may explain this. The V and J genes are TRBV5-1 and TRBJ2-1; TRBD2 aligns across 12 bases. CDR1 and CDR2 (germline): SGHRS, YFSETQ. The length of the CDR3 is 19 residues. For the CDR3, the DNA is TGCCCCAGCAGCTTGTGGGCTAGCGGGGGGGCCGCGATCAACAATGAGCAGTTCTTC. It is translated as CPSSLWASGGAAINNEQFF. Variable domain in full (rest from reference TRBV5-1 and TRBJ2-1): KAGVTQTPRYLIKTRGQQVTLSCSPISGHRSVSWYQQTPGQGLQFLFEYFSETQRNKGNFPGRFSGRQFSNSRSEMNVSTLELGDSALYLCPSSLWASGGAAINNEQFFGPGTRLTVL.

The table lists this clonotype with a few counts. The J gene is TRBJ1-1, the V gene TRBV20-1; a weak D match, TRBD1 (6 bases). Germline CDR1 reads DFQATT; CDR2 reads SNEGSKA (reference sequence). Trimming shortened V by 3 bases and J by 0 bases, and 11 bases separated the two germline ends. This CDR3 has 14 residues. CDR3 DNA: TGCAGTGCTAGGAAAGGGGGGATGAACACTGAAGCTTTCTTT. Its translation is CSARKGGMNTEAFF.

J is TRBJ1-2 and V is TRBV29-1; D is perhaps TRBD1 (6 bases). Trimming left V 1 base short and J 4 bases short, with 19 bases between. The CDR3 sequence is 16 residues long. Germline V lookup: CDR1 SQVTM, CDR2 ANQGSEA. CDR3 protein: CSVEVPNRASLYGYTF. The CDR3, as DNA: TGCAGCGTTGAAGTTCCGAACAGGGCTTCCCTCTATGGCTACACCTTC. The whole variable domain, filled in from reference TRBV29-1 and TRBJ1-2, reads SAVISQKPSRDICQRGTSLTIQCQVDSQVTMMFWYRQQPGQSLTLIATANQGSEATYESGFVIDKFPISRPNLTFSTLTVSNMSPEDSSIYLCSVEVPNRASLYGYTFGSGTRLTVV.

The chain joins TRBV13 to TRBJ2-3; TRBD2 matches at 14 bases. The V and J ends lost 2 bases and 0 bases, in that order; junction bases with no gene match: 7. The CDR3 has 19 amino acids. Germline-derived CDR1 and CDR2 are PRHDT and FYEKMQ (reference sequence). DNA for the CDR3: TGTGCCAGCAGCTTATGGGGACTAGCGGGGGCTACAAGCACAGATACGCAGTATTTT. Protein sequence: CASSLWGLAGATSTDTQYF.

This sequence joins TRBV20-1 and TRBJ1-5; possibly TRBD1 for D (5 bases). Germline V gene lookup returns CDR1 DFQATT and CDR2 SNEGSKA (reference sequence). Deletions cut 6 bases from V and 4 bases from J, with 13 bases between. The CDR3 runs 13 residues. In DNA, the CDR3 is TGCAGTGCCCACCCAGGGTTAAATCAGCCCCAGCATTTT. Amino acids: CSAHPGLNQPQHF.

The rearrangement joins TRBV6-5 to TRBJ2-3; no firm D call. The V end was cut by 5 bases, the J end by 2 bases, with 11 bases between. From germline, CDR1 is MNHEY and CDR2 SVGAGI. The CDR3 has 14 amino acids. The CDR3 reads CASSQTKVTDTQYF. CDR3 nucleotide sequence: TGTGCCAGCAGTCAAACCAAGGTCACAGATACGCAGTATTTT.

This chain uses TRBV7-9 with TRBJ2-3, with D tentatively TRBD1 (7 bases). This CDR3 has 15 amino acids. Germline V gives CDR1 SEHNR, CDR2 FQNEAQ (reference sequence). V was clipped by 4 bases and J by 0 bases, with 11 bases between them. The CDR3 region is CASSSQGGSTDTQYF. The CDR3, as DNA: TGTGCCAGCAGCTCTCAGGGGGGTAGCACAGATACGCAGTATTTT.

V is TRBV20-1 and J is TRBJ1-1, with D possibly matching TRBD1 (5 bases). V shed 0 bases and J shed 3 bases, with 26 bases lying between them. Germline CDR1 and CDR2: DFQATT and SNEGSKA (reference sequence). The CDR3 extends over 19 amino acids. Here the CDR3 reads CSARDHGAVRVGIHTEAFF. DNA for the CDR3: TGCAGTGCTAGAGATCATGGGGCTGTTAGAGTGGGAATCCACACTGAAGCTTTCTTT.

This clonotype was detected once. This rearrangement joins TRBV5-1 to TRBJ2-4; 9 bases map to TRBD2. Judging by the DNA end, TRBJ2-7 fits better; the J call may be wrong. Germline V CDR1 and CDR2: SGHRS, YFSETQ. There are 15 residues in the CDR3. The CDR3 spells CASSLDGTSSVEQYF. CDR3 nucleotide sequence: TGCGCCAGCAGCTTGGATGGGACTAGCTCTGTCGAGCAGTACTTC.